The next 20 T cell receptor beta chains were all read from a single sample in a study of control samples from healthy donors and cancer patients. TCRdb's table, derived via immunoSEQ multiplex PCR, lists solely in-frame clones and lacks some. The sample holds tens of thousands of clones, about 89% seen once. The source material was blood. The receptors come from a woman aged 55 to 70 in good health.

The chain couples TRBV7-9 to TRBJ2-3; D not resolved. Germline V gene data show CDR1 as SEHNR and CDR2 as FQNEAQ (reference sequence). V lost 2 bases and J lost 6, with 6 bases in between. The CDR3 spans 12 residues. CDR3 coding DNA: TGTGCCAGCAGCTTAACAGAGGATACGCAGTATTTT. Protein: CASSLTEDTQYF.

As DNA, the CDR3 is TGTGCCAGCAGCTTAGGGGACTCCCGGAGGCCCCAGTACTTC. Translating gives CASSLGDSRRPQYF. The chain uses TRBV7-6 and TRBJ2-5, with a tentative D call TRBD2 (6 bases). V gave up 1 base and J gave up 9 bases, with 15 bases separating them. The CDR3 is 14 residues long. From germline, CDR1 is SGHVS and CDR2 FNYEAQ.

There are a few counts of this clone. The V gene is TRBV5-8, the J gene TRBJ2-7; unclear D gene. The CDR3 consists of 12 residues. Trimming shortened V by 3 bases and J by 3 bases, and 7 bases separated the two germline ends. Germline lookup yields CDR1 SGHTS and CDR2 YDEGEE. CDR3 DNA sequence: TGTGCCAGCAGCTCTCTCATCTACGAGCAGTACTTC. It is translated as CASSSLIYEQYF.

This clone was detected only a few times. As DNA, the CDR3 is TGTGCCAGCAGCTTAATCTATGGCGAAGCGGGAGACCTCCAAGAGACCCAGTACTTC. Translating gives CASSLIYGEAGDLQETQYF. The genes are TRBV11-2 and TRBJ2-5; 8 bases map to TRBD2. Germline V gene sequence: CDR1 SGHAT, CDR2 FQNNGV. Trimming removed 2 bases from V and 1 base from J; junction bases left unmatched: 15. The CDR3 runs 19 residues.

Turning to this clone: The junction does not match germline at one end; this may be a read error. The genes are TRBV7-7 and TRBJ1-3; D gene uncertain. Germline values: CDR1 SSHAT, CDR2 FNYEAQ (reference sequence). The CDR3 totals 17 residues. The CDR3 region is CASSLVGRPGSGNTIYF. CDR3 DNA sequence: TGTGCTAGCAGCTTAGTCGGCCGCCCTGGGTCTGGAAACACCATATATTTT.

Judged by abundance, this clone is medium-sized (0.01 to 0.1%). The V and J genes are TRBV6-4 and TRBJ1-2; D may be TRBD1 (6 bases). The CDR3 has 16 residues. V was trimmed by 3 bases and J by 4 bases, leaving 18 bases between them. Germline CDR1 is MRHNA and CDR2 is SNTAGT. CDR3 sequence (DNA): TGTGCCAGCAGTGAGTCCGGAGGCGGGGGCGGCTATGGCTACACCTTC. It encodes CASSESGGGGGYGYTF.

The chain is built from TRBV7-2 and TRBJ2-1, with TRBD2 matching 14 bases. CDR3 length: 17 residues. CDR1 and CDR2 from the germline V gene are SGHTA and FQGNSA. Trimming cost V 5 bases and J 4 bases; bases outside gene matches: 7. The CDR3 protein is CASSRRTSGRTYNEQFF. CDR3 bases: TGTGCCAGCAGCCGTAGGACTAGCGGGAGGACGTACAATGAGCAGTTCTTC.

The gene calls are TRBV10-3 and TRBJ1-6; 7 nucleotides match TRBD1. The trim removed 0 bases at V and 4 bases at J, leaving 3 bases unmatched. Germline loops: CDR1 ENHRY, CDR2 SYGVKD. The CDR3 extends over 16 amino acids. CDR3 sequence: CAISESAGQYNSPLHF. CDR3 DNA: TGTGCCATCAGTGAGTCGGCGGGACAGTATAATTCACCCCTCCACTTT.

With respect to this clone: The same CDR3 is also encoded by other DNA sequences in this sample. The chain employs TRBV7-3 and TRBJ2-5; D not certain. This CDR3 spans 13 amino acids. V lost 0 bases, J lost 5 bases, and 7 bases lay in between. Per the germline V gene, CDR1 is SGHTA and CDR2 is FQGTGA. CDR3 region: CASSLTAGETQYF. CDR3 DNA: TGTGCCAGCAGCTTAACGGCTGGGGAGACCCAGTACTTC.

The V and J genes are TRBV6-6 and TRBJ2-7, with a possible D match to TRBD1 (6 bases). This CDR3 spans 15 amino acids. The V gene lost 5 bases and the J gene lost 2 bases, with 16 bases spanning the gap. Germline V CDR1 and CDR2: MNHNY, SVGAGI (reference sequence). CDR3 sequence reads: CASSRTQGWAYEQYF. The CDR3, as DNA: TGTGCCAGCAGTCGAACACAGGGATGGGCCTACGAGCAGTACTTC.

The rearrangement joins TRBV7-8 to TRBJ1-1; D gene uncertain. The CDR3 covers 13 residues. CDR1 and CDR2 (germline): SGHVS, FQNEAQ. The V end lost 5 bases, the J end lost 5 bases, and 12 bases lay between the germline ends. Here the CDR3 reads CASSLPFRTEAFF. CDR3 nucleotides: TGTGCCAGCAGCCTTCCATTCCGGACTGAAGCTTTCTTT.

The J gene is TRBJ2-2, the V gene TRBV7-8; the match to TRBD2 covers 7 bases. The CDR3 is made up of 17 amino acids. The germline gives CDR1 SGHVS, CDR2 FQNEAQ. Losses at the gene ends were 5 bases for V and 3 bases for J; bases not matched to a gene: 12. The CDR3 coding sequence is TGTGCCAGCAGCCTCAGAGGGGCGGGGGTGCACACCGGGGAGCTGTTTTTT. It translates to CASSLRGAGVHTGELFF.

The V and J genes are TRBV5-5 and TRBJ2-1, with D unresolved. Trimming took 0 bases from V and 2 from J, leaving 9 bases between them. Germline lookup yields CDR1 SGHKS and CDR2 YYEKEE (reference sequence). This CDR3 spans 15 amino acids. CDR3 amino acids: CASSLEPRPYNEQFF. The CDR3, as DNA: TGTGCCAGCAGCTTGGAGCCGCGTCCCTACAATGAGCAGTTCTTC. Complete variable domain (other parts from reference TRBV5-5 and TRBJ2-1): DAGVTQSPTHLIKTRGQQVTLRCSPISGHKSVSWYQQVLGQGPQFIFQYYEKEERGRGNFPDRFSARQFPNYSSELNVNALLLGDSALYLCASSLEPRPYNEQFFGPGTRLTVL.

The genes are TRBV9 and TRBJ2-7, with D perhaps given as TRBD1 or TRBD2 (5 bases each). V was cut by 4 bases and J by 1 base, with 12 bases left in between. Germline V lookup: CDR1 SGDLS, CDR2 YYNGEE. The CDR3 sequence is 14 residues long. The CDR3 region is CASSFRDGSYEQYF. The CDR3, as DNA: TGTGCCAGCAGCTTCCGGGACGGGTCCTACGAGCAGTACTTC.

The chain employs TRBV4-1 and TRBJ1-2, with TRBD1 as a possible D gene (6 bases). Trimming removed 1 base from V and 2 bases from J, with 8 bases in between. This CDR3 contains 14 residues. Germline CDR1 MGHRA, CDR2 YSYEKL. This CDR3 is CASSQGTGNYGYTF. CDR3 nucleotides: TGCGCCAGCAGCCAAGGAACAGGGAACTATGGCTACACCTTC.

The rearrangement uses TRBV7-6 and TRBJ1-1; 7 bases match TRBD1. The CDR3 has 14 amino acids. The junction had 5 bases not matched to a gene; V was cut back by 3 bases and J by 4 bases. Germline CDR1 SGHVS, CDR2 FNYEAQ. Here the CDR3 DNA reads TGTGCCAGCAGCTTGGGGACAGAAGGCACTGAAGCTTTCTTT. It yields the protein CASSLGTEGTEAFF.

This clone was seen a few times. The rearrangement links TRBV3-1 (or the pseudogene TRBV3-2) to TRBJ2-5, with 12 bases identical to TRBD2. The V gene end was trimmed by 4 bases and the J gene end by 1 base; junction bases not matched to a gene: 19. This CDR3 comprises 21 residues. Germline V CDR1 and CDR2: LGHDT, YNNKEL (reference sequence). The CDR3: CASSRLKRGTSGGIAQETQYF. The CDR3 region has the DNA TGTGCCAGCAGCCGGCTAAAGAGGGGAACTAGCGGGGGGATAGCCCAAGAGACCCAGTACTTC.

The J gene is TRBJ1-5, the V gene TRBV12-5; 8 bases fit TRBD1. The CDR3 totals 14 residues. CDR1 and CDR2 (germline): LGHNT, FRNRAP. J lost 8 bases, V lost 1 base, and 4 bases had no gene match. The CDR3, as DNA: TGTGCTAGTGGTTTGGGGATACAGGGGGAGCCCCAGCATTTT. Amino acids: CASGLGIQGEPQHF.

The CDR3 region is CASSGLAGRQETQYF. DNA for the CDR3: TGTGCCAGCAGCGGACTAGCGGGGCGACAAGAGACCCAGTACTTC. The chain has TRBV2 and TRBJ2-5, with 12 bases aligning to TRBD2. V lost 6 bases to trimming and J lost 2 bases; unmatched junction nucleotides: 4. Germline CDR1 is SNHLY and CDR2 is FYNNEI. The CDR3 has 15 amino acids.

The chain is built from TRBV20-1 and TRBJ2-7, with D hard to call. Germline V CDR1 and CDR2: DFQATT, SNEGSKA (reference sequence). The CDR3 extends over 13 amino acids. V was trimmed by 3 bases and J by 2 bases, leaving 11 bases between them. Here the CDR3 DNA reads TGCAGTGCTAGTTCCTCCCGCACCTACGAGCAGTACTTC. This translates into CSASSSRTYEQYF.